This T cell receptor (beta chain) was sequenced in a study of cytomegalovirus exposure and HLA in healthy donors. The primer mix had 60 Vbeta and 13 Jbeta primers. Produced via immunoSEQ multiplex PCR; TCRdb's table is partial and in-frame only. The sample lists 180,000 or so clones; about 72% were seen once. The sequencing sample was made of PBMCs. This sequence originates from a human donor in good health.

The CDR3, as DNA: TGTGCCAGCAGTTGGGACCCGGGACAGAATTCACCCCTCCACTTT. It translates to CASSWDPGQNSPLHF. V is TRBV2 and J is TRBJ1-6, with 7 bases that match TRBD1. Germline V gene lookup returns CDR1 SNHLY and CDR2 FYNNEI. This CDR3 has 15 amino acids. V lost 5 bases and J lost 7; bases outside the gene matches: 8.